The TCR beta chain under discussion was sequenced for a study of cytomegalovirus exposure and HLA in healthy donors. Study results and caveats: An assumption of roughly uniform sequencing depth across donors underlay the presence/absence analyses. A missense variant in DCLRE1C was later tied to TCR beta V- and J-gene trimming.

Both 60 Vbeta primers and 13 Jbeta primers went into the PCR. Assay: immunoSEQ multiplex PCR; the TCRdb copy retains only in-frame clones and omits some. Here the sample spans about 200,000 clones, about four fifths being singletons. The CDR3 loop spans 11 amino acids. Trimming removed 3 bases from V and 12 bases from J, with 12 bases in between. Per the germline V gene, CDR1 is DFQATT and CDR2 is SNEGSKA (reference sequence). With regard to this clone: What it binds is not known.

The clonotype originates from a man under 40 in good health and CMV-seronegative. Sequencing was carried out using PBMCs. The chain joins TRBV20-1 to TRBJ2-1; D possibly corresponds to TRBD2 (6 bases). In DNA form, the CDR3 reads TGCAGTGCTAGGGGAGGAGAGGGGCAGTTCTTC. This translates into CSARGGEGQFF.